This TCR beta chain was sequenced during a study of shared clonotypes between healthy human individuals. Looked up from germline, CDR1 is SNHLY and CDR2 is FYNNEI. The CDR3 length is 12 residues. The V end was cut by 6 bases, the J end by 5 bases, with 11 bases between. Note on this clone: Its target is not known.

Donors had no recently reported acute infections or vaccinations and were HIV-negative. Deep-level running was used for the assay. Generated by immunoSEQ multiplex PCR, the TCRdb table keeps only in-frame clones and is missing some. The profile shows roughly 1,600,000 clones, 98% of them singletons. The study, taken as a whole, reports: It was the few donors that limited the genetic and exposure-history diversity represented.

The chain carries TRBV2 and TRBJ2-7; D is unclear. The sample consisted of naive CD4+ T cells sorted from blood. Subset given: CD45RA+ positively selected. The receptor was isolated from a man aged 25 to 40 in good health. The CDR3 DNA follows: TGTGCCAGCAGGGCTACCTGGGACGAGCAGTACTTC. It codes for CASRATWDEQYF.